These 21 T cell receptor beta chains share one sample of origin, sequenced in a study of CD8+ T cells in alopecia areata. Extraction of RNA preceded its reverse transcription into cDNA, which served as the sequencing template. Repertoires were generated with immunoSEQ multiplex PCR, while TCRdb's copy carries only in-frame clones and drops some. The data show 180,000 or so clones, about 61% seen once. Treatment in this sample: oral pan-JAK inhibitor, 5-10 mg twice daily. The sample consisted of CD4+ T cells sorted from blood, taken at approximately week 61, from a patient treated with tofacitinib. The receptors were gathered from a human donor with alopecia areata.

This chain uses TRBV2 with TRBJ1-6, with TRBD1 as a possible D gene (6 bases). V dropped 7 bases and J dropped 7 bases, with 14 bases sitting between them. This CDR3 is 14 amino acids long. Germline values: CDR1 SNHLY, CDR2 FYNNEI. The CDR3 protein is CASNGGQTNSPLHF. The CDR3 DNA reads as TGTGCCAGCAACGGAGGACAGACAAATTCACCCCTCCACTTT.

This clone was recorded a few times. The rearrangement links TRBV30 to TRBJ1-3, with 9 positions matching TRBD1. There are 14 residues in the CDR3. V lost 6 bases, J lost 2 bases, and 5 bases stayed unmatched. The germline V gene encodes CDR1 GTSNPN and CDR2 SVGIG (reference sequence). CDR3 protein: CACTGQGTGNTIYF. The CDR3 DNA sequence: TGTGCCTGTACAGGACAGGGGACTGGAAACACCATATATTTT.

V usage is TRBV29-1 and J usage is TRBJ2-7; 7 nucleotides line up with TRBD1. The CDR3 loop spans 13 amino acids. The germline V gene encodes CDR1 SQVTM and CDR2 ANQGSEA. J gave up 2 bases and V 4 bases, and 5 bases lay outside the gene matches. DNA for the CDR3: TGCAGCGTTGTGAACAGGGGCACCTACGAGCAGTACTTC. Encoded protein: CSVVNRGTYEQYF.

The V gene is TRBV25-1, the J gene TRBJ2-7, with no clear D. Germline values: CDR1 MGHDK, CDR2 SYGVNS. The CDR3 contains 13 residues. V was clipped by 6 bases and J by 3 bases, with 12 bases between them. The CDR3 region has the DNA TGTGCCAGCAGCGTGGTGGGAAACTACGAGCAGTACTTC. Its translation: CASSVVGNYEQYF.

This clone was detected only once. The rearrangement joins TRBV4-1 to TRBJ2-5; no reliable D call. From germline, CDR1 is MGHRA and CDR2 YSYEKL. The CDR3 covers 13 residues. V was trimmed by 1 base and J by 2 bases, leaving 5 bases between them. The CDR3 nucleotides read TGCGCCAGCAGCCAAGCTATTCAAGAGACCCAGTACTTC. Protein sequence: CASSQAIQETQYF.

The gene calls are TRBV27 and TRBJ2-1; D may be TRBD1 or TRBD2 (6 bases each). V was pared by 7 bases and J by 5 bases, with 18 bases between. The CDR3 runs 15 residues. The germline CDR1 and CDR2 sequences are MNHEY and SMNVEV (reference sequence). Here the CDR3 DNA reads TGTGCCAGCACCCCCCGGAGGGGGGTCCACAATGAGCAGTTCTTC. It yields the protein CASTPRRGVHNEQFF.

This sequence joins TRBV11-2 and TRBJ2-5, with D unclear. CDR3 length equals 14 residues. Germline V gives CDR1 SGHAT, CDR2 FQNNGV. Trimming took 2 bases from V and 5 from J, leaving 12 bases between them. Written as DNA, the CDR3 is TGTGCCAGCAGCTTAAGAGTGTTCCAGGAGACCCAGTACTTC. Its protein product is CASSLRVFQETQYF.

The rearrangement links TRBV6-5 to TRBJ1-1; the match to TRBD1 covers 7 bases. Trimming removed 9 bases from V and 8 bases from J; junction bases left unmatched: 6. The CDR3 is 11 residues long. The germline gives CDR1 MNHEY, CDR2 SVGAGI. CDR3 amino acids: CASRQGPEAFF. The CDR3 DNA sequence: TGTGCCAGTAGACAGGGACCCGAAGCTTTCTTT.

About this clone itself: The same CDR3 is also encoded by other DNA sequences in this sample. J is TRBJ2-5 and V is TRBV6-5; D unresolved. The V gene's germline CDR1 is MNHEY and CDR2 SVGAGI. This CDR3 is 11 amino acids long. Trimming removed 4 bases from V and 4 bases from J, with 4 bases in between. CDR3 loop: CASSLGETQYF. The CDR3 DNA reads TGTGCCAGCAGTTTGGGAGAGACCCAGTACTTC.

This clone has more than one count but fewer than ten. This chain joins TRBV2 and TRBJ1-1; 10 positions match TRBD1. V was pared by 7 bases and J by 5 bases, with 13 bases of the junction left unmatched. CDR3 length: 16 amino acids. From germline, CDR1 is SNHLY and CDR2 FYNNEI. The CDR3 loop is CASKDRGSWVRTEAFF. DNA of the CDR3: TGTGCCAGCAAGGACAGGGGGAGTTGGGTGAGGACTGAAGCTTTCTTT.

This clone was observed a handful of times. The chain has TRBV10-3 and TRBJ2-7; TRBD1 agrees at 8 bases. The V gene end was trimmed by 11 bases and the J gene end by 2 bases; junction bases not matched to a gene: 14. This CDR3 contains 15 residues. Germline CDR1 and CDR2: ENHRY and SYGVKD. The CDR3 is CAASGQGSSAYEQYF. DNA of the CDR3: TGTGCCGCGAGCGGACAGGGATCTTCAGCCTACGAGCAGTACTTC.

Notes on this clone: Mismatch with germline at one junction end may stem from a read error. The V call is TRBV2, the J call TRBJ1-1; D is uncertain. Germline CDR1 and CDR2: SNHLY and FYNNEI. The CDR3 has 11 amino acids. DNA for the CDR3: TGTGCCAGCAGTGAAGCTATACTCCATAACTTT. This sequence encodes CASSEAILHNF.

Worth noting for this clone: This same CDR3 is encoded by further DNA sequences in the sample. CDR3 in DNA: TGTGCCTGGAGTCCAAGTGGAAACACCATATATTTT. Protein: CAWSPSGNTIYF. This rearrangement joins TRBV30 to TRBJ1-3; D ambiguous. V gave up 2 bases and J gave up 3 bases, with 5 bases separating them. This CDR3 has 12 amino acids. The germline V gene encodes CDR1 GTSNPN and CDR2 SVGIG (reference sequence).

This clone was detected a few times. This sequence joins TRBV29-1 and TRBJ2-1; D not resolved. The V and J ends lost 7 bases and 6 bases respectively, with 16 bases between them. Germline lookup yields CDR1 SQVTM and CDR2 ANQGSEA. The CDR3 has 13 residues. The CDR3 region has the DNA TGCAGCGCCCGACCCCTCTACAGCAATGAGCAGTTCTTC. Its protein is CSARPLYSNEQFF.

The chain employs TRBV6-5 and TRBJ1-1, with TRBD1 as a possible D gene (6 bases). Trimming removed 5 bases from V and 2 bases from J, with 9 bases in between. This CDR3 comprises 13 residues. Germline V gene data show CDR1 as MNHEY and CDR2 as SVGAGI. For the CDR3, the DNA is TGTGCCAGCAGTGGAGGGACAAACACTGAAGCTTTCTTT. Amino acids: CASSGGTNTEAFF.

Of note for this clone: One junction end disagrees with the germline gene, perhaps due to a read error. V and J are TRBV10-3 and TRBJ2-1; the D is unclear. Germline assignment: CDR1 ENHRY and CDR2 SYGVKD. The CDR3 contains 13 residues. CDR3 nucleotides: TGTGCCATCGGTGAGGCTACCTACAATGAGCAGTTCTTC. It yields the protein CAIGEATYNEQFF.

The rearrangement joins TRBV5-1 to TRBJ1-2, with D perhaps matching TRBD1 (6 bases). The CDR3 has 14 residues. Trimming shortened V by 3 bases and J by 8 bases, and 17 bases separated the two germline ends. Germline CDR1 SGHRS, CDR2 YFSETQ. The CDR3 bases are TGCGCCAGCAGCTCCGACAGGCGCTCGCGGGGCTACACCTTC. It encodes CASSSDRRSRGYTF. Together with reference TRBV5-1 and TRBJ1-2, the CDR3 gives the full variable domain: KAGVTQTPRYLIKTRGQQVTLSCSPISGHRSVSWYQQTPGQGLQFLFEYFSETQRNKGNFPGRFSGRQFSNSRSEMNVSTLELGDSALYLCASSSDRRSRGYTFGSGTRLTVV.

This chain connects TRBV11-2 to TRBJ2-6; 9 nucleotides agree with TRBD1. Looked up from germline, CDR1 is SGHAT and CDR2 is FQNNGV. The CDR3 extends over 16 amino acids. Germline trimming cut 5 bases from V and 1 base from J; bases unmatched to any gene: 3. CDR3 nucleotides: TGTGCCAGCAGCCGGGACAGGGTGTCTGGGGCCAACGTCCTGACTTTC. As protein: CASSRDRVSGANVLTF.

The rearrangement links TRBV2 to TRBJ2-1; maybe TRBD2 (6 bases). Trimming removed 4 bases from V and 5 bases from J, with 9 bases in between. Germline V gives CDR1 SNHLY, CDR2 FYNNEI. The CDR3 contains 13 residues. CDR3 sequence: CASSGGVNNEQFF. The CDR3 nucleotides are TGTGCCAGCAGTGGCGGGGTGAACAATGAGCAGTTCTTC.

CDR3 coding DNA: TGTGCCAGCAGTTTGATCGGGGGTAGCTCCTACGAGCAGTACTTC. As protein: CASSLIGGSSYEQYF. The chain joins TRBV27 to TRBJ2-7; maybe TRBD2 (6 bases). Deletions cut 3 bases from V and 0 bases from J, with 12 bases between. Germline V gene sequence: CDR1 MNHEY, CDR2 SMNVEV (reference sequence). The CDR3 spans 15 residues.

This clone was seen a handful of times. This chain joins TRBV9 and TRBJ2-5; D call uncertain. Looked up from germline, CDR1 is SGDLS and CDR2 is YYNGEE. The length of the CDR3 is 13 residues. Trimming stripped 0 bases from V and 7 bases from J, with 10 bases between. CDR3: CASSVETQRTQYF. The CDR3 coding sequence is TGTGCCAGCAGCGTAGAAACCCAAAGGACCCAGTACTTC.